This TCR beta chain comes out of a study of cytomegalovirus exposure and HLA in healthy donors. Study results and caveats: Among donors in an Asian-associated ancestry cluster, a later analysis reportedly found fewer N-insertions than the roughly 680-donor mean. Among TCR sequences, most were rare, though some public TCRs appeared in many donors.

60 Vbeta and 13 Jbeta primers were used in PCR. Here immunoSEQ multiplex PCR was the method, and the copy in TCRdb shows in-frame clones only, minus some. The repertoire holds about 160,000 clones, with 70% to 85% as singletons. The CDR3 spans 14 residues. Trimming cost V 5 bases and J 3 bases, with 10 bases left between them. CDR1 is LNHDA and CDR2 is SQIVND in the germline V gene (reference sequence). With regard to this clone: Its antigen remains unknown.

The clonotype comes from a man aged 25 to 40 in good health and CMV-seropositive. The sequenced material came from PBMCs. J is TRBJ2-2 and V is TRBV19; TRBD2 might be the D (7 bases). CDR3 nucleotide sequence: TGTGCCAGTAGTTACGGGGGGCACACCGGGGAGCTGTTTTTT. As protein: CASSYGGHTGELFF.